Presented here are 31 T cell receptor beta chains from one specimen sequenced in a study of CD8 T cells in ankylosing spondylitis. From the 5' RACE reads, TCRdb called clonotypes with MiXCR, one entry per CDR3 protein. The table shows about 160,000 distinct CDR3 sequences, with approximately 10% occurring only once. Sequencing used blood, either unsorted or a sorted T cell fraction (not recorded which). All receptors come from a female donor with ankylosing spondylitis or in good health (not recorded which).

The chain has TRBV28 and TRBJ2-3; the D is unclear. The CDR3 is 14 residues long. CDR1 is MDHEN, CDR2 SYDVKM, per germline. Trimming cost V 2 bases and J 2 bases, with 8 bases left between them. CDR3 protein: CASSLEDYTDTQYF. Written as DNA, the CDR3 is TGTGCCAGCAGTTTAGAAGATTACACAGATACGCAGTATTTT.

There are many counts of this clonotype. V is TRBV27 and J is TRBJ1-5, with D maybe TRBD1 (6 bases). The CDR3 consists of 14 residues. Germline V lookup: CDR1 MNHEY, CDR2 SMNVEV (reference sequence). V lost 6 bases, J lost 4 bases, and 13 bases lay in between. The CDR3 sequence is CASSTGQQNQPQHF. CDR3 DNA: TGTGCCAGCAGCACCGGACAGCAAAATCAGCCCCAGCATTTT.

The chain links TRBV6-4 to TRBJ2-1, with TRBD2 matching 10 bases. V lost 5 bases to trimming and J lost 7 bases; unmatched junction nucleotides: 11. The CDR3 consists of 16 residues. The V gene's germline CDR1 is MRHNA and CDR2 SNTAGT. The CDR3 protein is CASSLRSSGSGNEQFF. CDR3 nucleotide sequence: TGTGCCAGCAGTCTAAGGTCTAGCGGGAGTGGGAATGAGCAGTTCTTC.

This clonotype was counted between two and nine times. J is TRBJ1-5 and V is TRBV27, with TRBD1 as a possible D gene (5 bases). The CDR3 spans 14 residues. The germline V gene encodes CDR1 MNHEY and CDR2 SMNVEV (reference sequence). V lost 5 bases and J 7 bases, leaving 15 bases between the germline ends. CDR3 nucleotides: TGTGCCAGCAGTCCCGGGGCCGGGGGACAGCCCCAGCATTTT. Residues: CASSPGAGGQPQHF.

The sample holds a few counts of this clonotype. The J gene is TRBJ2-3, the V gene TRBV21-1. TRBV21-1 is classified as a pseudogene. The CDR3 is 14 residues long. The CDR3 DNA reads as TGTGCCAGCAGCAAAGCATGGAGAGAGGCCTCGCAGTATTTT. Residues: CASSKAWREASQYF.

J is TRBJ2-7 and V is TRBV13, with 10 nucleotides matching TRBD1. The CDR3 runs to 14 residues. Losses at the gene ends were 5 bases for V and 4 bases for J; bases not matched to a gene: 5. CDR1 is PRHDT and CDR2 is FYEKMQ in the germline V gene (reference sequence). In nucleotides, the CDR3 is TGTGCCAGCAGCGAACGACAGGGGGCATACGAGCAGTACTTC. This sequence encodes CASSERQGAYEQYF. Full variable domain (outside the CDR3, taken from reference TRBV13 and TRBJ2-7): AAGVIQSPRHLIKEKRETATLKCYPIPRHDTVYWYQQGPGQDPQFLISFYEKMQSDKGSIPDRFSAQQFSDYHSELNMSSLELGDSALYFCASSERQGAYEQYFGPGTRLTVT.

This sequence joins TRBV4-3 and TRBJ2-7; unclear D gene. Trimming cost V 4 bases and J 5 bases, with 18 bases left between them. The CDR3 is 15 amino acids. Per the germline V gene, CDR1 is LGHNA and CDR2 is YSLEER. CDR3 nucleotides: TGCGCCAGCAGCCCAGAGGCAGCTCTCTCGGACGAGCAGTACTTC. Its translation is CASSPEAALSDEQYF.

The rearrangement links TRBV10-2 to TRBJ2-5; D call uncertain. V gave up 5 bases and J gave up 5 bases, with 12 bases separating them. CDR1 WSHSY and CDR2 SAAADI come from the germline V gene. CDR3 size: 13 residues. The CDR3 sequence: CASSISVGETQYF. DNA for the CDR3: TGCGCCAGCAGTATCAGCGTTGGGGAGACCCAGTACTTC.

This clonotype has just a few counts. The chain is built from TRBV20-1 and TRBJ2-1, with TRBD2 matching 7 bases. CDR1 is DFQATT, CDR2 SNEGSKA, per germline (reference sequence). The CDR3 runs to 13 residues. V was pared by 7 bases and J by 3 bases, with 6 bases of the junction left unmatched. The CDR3, as DNA: TGCAGTGTGGGGGGAGGGTTCTACAATGAGCAGTTCTTC. Amino acid sequence: CSVGGGFYNEQFF.

This clonotype was observed a few times. This chain connects TRBV20-1 to TRBJ2-1, with D unclear. With 0 bases removed from V and 4 bases from J, the gap between germline ends came to 4 bases. Germline CDR1 reads DFQATT; CDR2 reads SNEGSKA (reference sequence). This CDR3 contains 12 residues. The CDR3 DNA reads as TGCAGTGCTAGAGACACTTACAATGAGCAGTTCTTC. Translation: CSARDTYNEQFF.

The chain employs TRBV9 and TRBJ2-7; D remains unclear. The CDR3 spans 14 residues. Deletions cut 0 bases from V and 5 bases from J, with 12 bases between. The germline V gene has CDR1 SGDLS and CDR2 YYNGEE. This chain's CDR3 is CASSVDGSKDEQYF. The CDR3 bases are TGTGCCAGCAGCGTAGACGGTAGCAAGGACGAGCAGTACTTC.

The chain employs TRBV25-1 and TRBJ1-1; weak D call: TRBD1 (5 bases). The CDR3 is 15 amino acids. Trimming cost V 7 bases and J 1 base, with 16 bases left between them. Germline CDR1 MGHDK, CDR2 SYGVNS. CDR3 in amino acids: CASTIAEGTNTEAFF. The CDR3 nucleotides are TGTGCCAGCACCATTGCGGAGGGGACGAACACTGAAGCTTTCTTT. Variable domain in full (rest from reference TRBV25-1 and TRBJ1-1): EADIYQTPRYLVIGTGKKITLECSQTMGHDKMYWYQQDPGMELHLIHYSYGVNSTEKGDLSSESTVSRIRTEHFPLTLESARPSHTSQYLCASTIAEGTNTEAFFGQGTRLTVV.

This clonotype occurred a few times. J is TRBJ2-5 and V is TRBV7-2; D tentatively fits TRBD1 or TRBD2 (5 bases each). Trimming removed 4 bases at V and 2 bases at J, with 11 bases between. The germline V gene encodes CDR1 SGHTA and CDR2 FQGNSA. The CDR3 sequence is 14 residues long. CDR3 nucleotide sequence: TGTGCCAGCAGCTCCCGGGACCATCAAGAGACCCAGTACTTC. This translates into CASSSRDHQETQYF.

This clonotype was counted a few times. The V call is TRBV4-3, the J call TRBJ1-3; D uncertain. Germline CDR1 is LGHNA and CDR2 is YSLEER. The CDR3 has 15 amino acids. Between the trimmed V and J ends, which lost 0 bases and 1 base, there was a span of 7 bases. CDR3 loop: CASSQDLSSGNTIYF. For the CDR3, the DNA is TGCGCCAGCAGCCAAGATCTGTCATCTGGAAACACCATATATTTT.

This clonotype was detected many times. The V call is TRBV6-5, the J call TRBJ2-3; D possibly corresponds to TRBD1 (5 bases). The CDR3 loop spans 15 amino acids. V was shortened by 2 bases and J by 0 bases, with 9 bases between the two germline ends. CDR1 and CDR2 from the germline V gene are MNHEY and SVGAGI. The CDR3 DNA reads as TGTGCCAGCAGTTACGGGGCCGTTAGCACAGATACGCAGTATTTT. As protein: CASSYGAVSTDTQYF.

This clonotype was observed a few times. This chain links TRBV7-2 with TRBJ2-3; 10 nucleotides agree with TRBD1. The CDR3 is made up of 16 amino acids. After removal of 7 bases from V and 5 bases from J, the junction contained 12 bases not matched to a gene. Per germline, CDR1 SGHTA and CDR2 FQGNSA. As DNA, the CDR3 is TGTGCCAGCACTCCGACAGGGGGCTCCCCGGGAGATACGCAGTATTTT. Its protein is CASTPTGGSPGDTQYF.

The chain has TRBV7-2 and TRBJ2-7; 10 positions agree with TRBD2. V lost 5 bases and J lost 0; bases outside the gene matches: 4. Looked up from germline, CDR1 is SGHTA and CDR2 is FQGNSA. The CDR3 is 15 amino acids. CDR3 nucleotides: TGTGCCAGCAGCGGACTAGCGGAACTCTCCTACGAGCAGTACTTC. Translation gives CASSGLAELSYEQYF.

This clonotype occurred a few times. The chain joins TRBV10-2 to TRBJ2-1; the D gene is possibly TRBD2 (5 bases). From germline, CDR1 is WSHSY and CDR2 SAAADI. V was shortened by 7 bases and J by 8 bases, with 12 bases between the two germline ends. The CDR3 runs 12 residues. In DNA form, the CDR3 reads TGCGCCAGCAACGAGGGTCTCGATGAGCAGTTCTTC. It is translated as CASNEGLDEQFF.

The table lists this clonotype with many counts. J is TRBJ2-7 and V is TRBV4-3; 7 bases agree with TRBD1. This CDR3 has 14 residues. Per germline, CDR1 LGHNA and CDR2 YSLEER. J gave up 5 bases and V 4 bases, and 8 bases lay outside the gene matches. The CDR3 DNA is TGCGCCAGCAGCCGAATAACAGGGGACCACGAGCAGTACTTC. This gives the protein CASSRITGDHEQYF.

This clonotype was counted at least ten times. The CDR3 region is CASSQGSETYNEQFF. DNA of the CDR3: TGTGCCAGCAGCCAAGGGTCGGAAACCTACAATGAGCAGTTCTTC. The V gene is TRBV14, the J gene TRBJ2-1; D is unresolved. Germline assignment: CDR1 SGHDN and CDR2 FVKESK. The CDR3 contains 15 residues. V was cut by 1 base and J by 2 bases, with 9 bases left in between. Drawing the rest from reference TRBV14 and TRBJ2-1, the complete variable domain is EAGVTQFPSHSVIEKGQTVTLRCDPISGHDNLYWYRRVMGKEIKFLLHFVKESKQDESGMPNNRFLAERTGGTYSTLKVQPAELEDSGVYFCASSQGSETYNEQFFGPGTRLTVL.

V usage is TRBV7-3 and J usage is TRBJ1-1, with no clear D. The CDR3 is 15 amino acids. Germline assignment: CDR1 SGHTA and CDR2 FQGTGA. The ends were cut back, 1 base at V and 0 bases at J, with 9 bases in the middle. CDR3 loop: CASSLIRRMNTEAFF. CDR3 coding DNA: TGTGCCAGCAGCTTAATCCGGAGGATGAACACTGAAGCTTTCTTT.

There are a few counts of this clonotype. The rearrangement links TRBV4-2 to TRBJ2-5; no reliable D call. The germline V gene has CDR1 LGHNA and CDR2 YNFKEQ. The CDR3 is 14 amino acids. Between the trimmed V and J ends, which lost 4 bases and 5 bases, there was a span of 14 bases. CDR3 sequence: CASSPRGEEETQYF. For the CDR3, the DNA is TGTGCCAGCAGCCCCCGCGGAGAAGAGGAGACCCAGTACTTC.

The V and J genes are TRBV12-3 or TRBV12-4 and TRBJ2-3; D unclear. Trimming shortened V by 2 bases and J by 0 bases, and 12 bases separated the two germline ends. The CDR3 spans 16 residues. CDR3 DNA sequence: TGTGCCAGCAGTTTAATCGCGGACCCTAGCACAGATACGCAGTATTTT. Residues: CASSLIADPSTDTQYF.

This clonotype came up a few times. The gene calls are TRBV2 and TRBJ1-5; D might be TRBD1 (6 bases). Germline loops: CDR1 SNHLY, CDR2 FYNNEI. V was clipped by 8 bases and J by 0 bases, with 17 bases between them. The CDR3 totals 16 residues. The CDR3: CASRRQLDSSNQPQHF. DNA for the CDR3: TGTGCCAGCCGGAGACAGTTGGACAGTAGCAATCAGCCCCAGCATTTT.

This clonotype was observed a few times. This chain links TRBV21-1 with TRBJ2-6. TRBV21-1 represents a pseudogene. This CDR3 has 17 amino acids. CDR3 protein: CASREDGPSSGANVLTF. CDR3 nucleotides: TGTGCCAGCAGAGAAGATGGACCTAGTTCTGGGGCCAACGTCCTGACTTTC.

The sample holds many counts of this clonotype. The V gene is TRBV20-1, the J gene TRBJ2-1; D gene uncertain. CDR1 is DFQATT and CDR2 is SNEGSKA in the germline V gene (reference sequence). The CDR3 sequence is 15 residues long. V was clipped by 5 bases and J by 3 bases, with 17 bases between them. This chain's CDR3 is CSAPQMNYDYNEQFF. The CDR3 DNA follows: TGCAGTGCTCCCCAAATGAACTACGACTACAATGAGCAGTTCTTC.

The table lists this clonotype with many counts. This chain uses TRBV6-1 with TRBJ1-1, with D tentatively TRBD1 (6 bases). CDR1 is MNHNS, CDR2 SASEGT, per germline. This CDR3 spans 18 amino acids. The ends were cut back, 0 bases at V and 1 base at J, with 18 bases in the middle. CDR3 residues: CASSEAVRGLYSNTEAFF. The DNA of the CDR3 is TGTGCCAGCAGTGAAGCGGTCAGGGGTCTCTATTCGAACACTGAAGCTTTCTTT.

This clonotype was found a few times. V is TRBV20-1 and J is TRBJ2-7; D is ambiguous. The germline V gene encodes CDR1 DFQATT and CDR2 SNEGSKA (reference sequence). The CDR3 is made up of 13 amino acids. Trimming left V 4 bases short and J 5 bases short, with 15 bases between. DNA of the CDR3: TGCAGTGCTACCCACCCAGAACGAAACGAGCAGTACTTC. It yields the protein CSATHPERNEQYF.

This clonotype was found many times. The chain employs TRBV24-1 and TRBJ2-1; D is unclear. Germline V gene sequence: CDR1 KGHDR, CDR2 SFDVKD. This CDR3 comprises 15 residues. V was pared by 3 bases and J by 9 bases, with 17 bases between. The CDR3 region is CATSDPQAVSSEQFF. CDR3 coding DNA: TGTGCCACCAGTGATCCCCAGGCTGTGAGCAGTGAGCAGTTCTTC.

This clonotype occurred a few times. This rearrangement joins TRBV10-3 to TRBJ2-5; D might be TRBD1 or TRBD2, each matching 5 bases. The CDR3 covers 15 residues. Germline V gives CDR1 ENHRY, CDR2 SYGVKD. Trimming left V 4 bases short and J 1 base short, with 13 bases between. CDR3 nucleotide sequence: TGTGCCATCAGTGCTGAGCTGGGGACCCAAGAGACCCAGTACTTC. This encodes CAISAELGTQETQYF.

The CDR3 region has the DNA TGCGCCAGCAGCCAAGATCAATCGGGGAGCTCCTACGAGCAGTACTTC. It encodes CASSQDQSGSSYEQYF. This chain joins TRBV4-3 and TRBJ2-7; D perhaps matches TRBD2 (5 bases). Trimming left V 0 bases short and J 0 bases short, with 12 bases between. The CDR3 consists of 16 residues. In germline, CDR1 is LGHNA, CDR2 YSLEER.